This note documents a single TCR beta chain sequence. Antigen specificity is unknown. At one end the junction does not follow the germline gene, possibly because of a read error. For repertoire sequencing, the TCR beta CDR3 regions were amplified from RNA transcripts. In the first round, RT-PCR was carried out with HTBI primers, and a multiplex PCR formed the second round. Each CDR3 protein is one row after TCRdb ran MiXCR on the multiplex PCR reads. The sample gives about 1.1 million distinct CDR3 sequences, 35% to 40% of which show up once; around 10% is in the top ten. These data are taken from a study of Graves' ophthalmopathy and Graves' hyperthyroidism. Study-wide findings and caveats: With about 71% sensitivity and approximately 72% specificity, the model predicted ophthalmopathy progression.

This CDR3 is built from 8 residues. The germline CDR1 and CDR2 sequences are SGHAT and FQNNGV. The material sequenced was peripheral blood or thyroid tissue (not recorded which). The TCR sequence derives from an adult man with Graves' hyperthyroidism. The rearrangement uses TRBV11-2 and TRBJ2-7; D unresolved. The CDR3 spells CASSLVRW. The CDR3 nucleotides are TGTGCCAGCAGCTTAGTGCGGTGG.